The 5 T cell receptor beta chains below come from one sample, sequenced in a study of beta chain features in type 1 diabetes. Study results and limitations: Type 1 diabetes patients showed a moderate but significant shortening of TCRB CDR3s in all four CD4+ subsets.

The sequenced template was cDNA made from the entire isolated RNA. TCRdb's copy holds only in-frame clones and misses some; the assay was immunoSEQ multiplex PCR. Here the sample spans some 190,000 clones, 7.8% being singletons. Their specific antigens are unknown. The sequenced sample consisted of central memory CD4+ T cells from blood. The receptors stem from a woman in her thirties or forties with type 1 diabetes.

This clone has at least ten counts. The rearrangement joins TRBV6-5 to TRBJ2-1; 7 bases are shared with TRBD1. Per germline, CDR1 MNHEY and CDR2 SVGAGI. V lost 7 bases and J lost 6; bases outside the gene matches: 6. The CDR3 sequence is 13 residues long. CDR3 bases: TGTGCCAGCACTAAGACAGGGACCAATGAGCAGTTCTTC. Its translation is CASTKTGTNEQFF.

A note on this clone: The sample carries other DNA sequences with the same CDR3. This chain uses TRBV18 with TRBJ1-5; 8 nucleotides align to TRBD1. V shed 3 bases, J shed 5 bases, and the junction held 6 bases outside the gene matches. Germline CDR1 and CDR2: KGHSH and LQKENI. The CDR3 spans 15 residues. CDR3 DNA: TGTGCCAGCTCACCGATGGCAGGGGGCGATCAGCCCCAGCATTTT. This gives the protein CASSPMAGGDQPQHF.

The chain combines TRBV7-3 with TRBJ2-1; D possibly corresponds to TRBD2 (5 bases). The CDR3 contains 13 residues. Germline CDR1 and CDR2: SGHTA and FQGTGA. V lost 3 bases and J 8 bases, leaving 11 bases between the germline ends. Written as DNA, the CDR3 is TGTGCCAGCAGCTTCTCCACTAGTCATGAGCAGTTCTTC. Translated, it gives CASSFSTSHEQFF.

This chain uses TRBV28 with TRBJ2-7, with 8 bases that match TRBD1. CDR3 size: 14 residues. J gave up 0 bases and V 9 bases, and 7 bases lay outside the gene matches. The V gene's germline CDR1 is MDHEN and CDR2 SYDVKM. CDR3 bases: TGTGCCAGTATTAACAGGGGGGTCTCCTACGAGCAGTACTTC. As protein: CASINRGVSYEQYF. Using reference TRBV28 and TRBJ2-7 for the parts outside the CDR3, the full variable domain is DVKVTQSSRYLVKRTGEKVFLECVQDMDHENMFWYRQDPGLGLRLIYFSYDVKMKEKGDIPEGYSVSREKKERFSLILESASTNQTSMYLCASINRGVSYEQYFGPGTRLTVT.

A few counts support this clone. The genes are TRBV7-9 and TRBJ1-2; D call uncertain. The germline V gene encodes CDR1 SEHNR and CDR2 FQNEAQ (reference sequence). The CDR3 covers 14 residues. Trimming removed 1 base at V and 4 bases at J, with 10 bases between. The CDR3 bases are TGTGCCAGCAGCTTAGAAGGACTGCCCTATGGCTACACCTTC. This translates into CASSLEGLPYGYTF.